The T cell receptor beta chain described here comes from a study of Ad26.COV2.S vaccination and SARS-CoV-2 variants. Looking at the study overall: The vaccine Ad26.COV2.S was put into the muscle once, or twice with 56 days between.

Indicated treatment: about 20 received Ad26.COV2.S at low or high dose, single or two shots; 5 received placebo; per-sample allocation not given. Day 63 after the first injection of vaccine or placebo was the sampling time. Concerning this clone: Its antigen remains unidentified.

Sequencing used immunoSEQ multiplex PCR; TCRdb keeps in-frame clones, though not all of them. The data contain more than 300,000 clones, 85% of them singletons. CDR3 length equals 14 residues. The J segment lost 7 bases and the V segment lost 4 bases, leaving 8 bases of the junction unmatched. Germline V gene sequence: CDR1 SGDLS, CDR2 YYNGEE. Regarding the study as a whole: After vaccination, substantial breadth of spike-specific CD8+ and CD4+ responses was reported. Non-spike TCR breadth showed similarity between vaccine and placebo recipients.

The sample consisted of peripheral blood, taken in a trial of Ad26.COV2.S vaccine versus placebo. The chain has TRBV9 and TRBJ1-2, with 9 bases that match TRBD1. This receptor was obtained from a person aged 18 to 65 who received the Ad26.COV2.S COVID-19 vaccine or a placebo. The DNA for the CDR3 is TGTGCCAGCAGCACCACAGGGGGCTTTGGTGGCTACACCTTC. Its translation is CASSTTGGFGGYTF.